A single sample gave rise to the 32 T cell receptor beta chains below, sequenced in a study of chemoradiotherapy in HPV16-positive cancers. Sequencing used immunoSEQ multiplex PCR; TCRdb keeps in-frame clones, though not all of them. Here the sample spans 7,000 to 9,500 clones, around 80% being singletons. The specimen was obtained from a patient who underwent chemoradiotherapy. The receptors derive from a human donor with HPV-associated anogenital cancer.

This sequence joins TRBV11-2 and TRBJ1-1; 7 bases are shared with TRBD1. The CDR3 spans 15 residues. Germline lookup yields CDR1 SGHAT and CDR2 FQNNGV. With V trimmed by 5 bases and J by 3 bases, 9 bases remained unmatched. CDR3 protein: CASSPLTGYDTEAFF. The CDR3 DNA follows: TGTGCCAGCAGCCCCTTGACAGGGTACGACACTGAAGCTTTCTTT.

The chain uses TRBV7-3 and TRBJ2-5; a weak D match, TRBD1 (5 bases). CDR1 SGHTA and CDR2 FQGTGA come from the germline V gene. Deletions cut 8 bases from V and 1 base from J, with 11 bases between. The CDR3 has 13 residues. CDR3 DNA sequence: TGTGCCAGCTCTAGGGGTCCCCAAGAGACCCAGTACTTC. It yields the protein CASSRGPQETQYF.

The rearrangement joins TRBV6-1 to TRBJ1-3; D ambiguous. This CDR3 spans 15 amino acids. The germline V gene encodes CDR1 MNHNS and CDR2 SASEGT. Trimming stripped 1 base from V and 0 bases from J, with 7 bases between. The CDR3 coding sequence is TGTGCCAGCAGTGAAGAGGAGGGCTCTGGAAACACCATATATTTT. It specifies CASSEEEGSGNTIYF.

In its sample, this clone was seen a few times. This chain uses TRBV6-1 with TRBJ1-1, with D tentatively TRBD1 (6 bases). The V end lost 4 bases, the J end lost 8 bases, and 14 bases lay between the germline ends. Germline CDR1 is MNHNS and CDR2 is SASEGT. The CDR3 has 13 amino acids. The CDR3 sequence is CASSATGIAEAFF. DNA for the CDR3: TGTGCCAGCAGTGCTACAGGGATCGCGGAAGCTTTCTTT.

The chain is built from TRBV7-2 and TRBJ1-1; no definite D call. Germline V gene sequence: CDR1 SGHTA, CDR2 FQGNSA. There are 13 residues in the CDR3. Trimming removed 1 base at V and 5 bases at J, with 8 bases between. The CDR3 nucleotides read TGTGCCAGCAGCTTAGTAACAATAACTGAAGCTTTCTTT. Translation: CASSLVTITEAFF.

The CDR3 here is CASSKYYGTGTMDNEQFF. DNA of the CDR3: TGTGCCAGCAGCAAATATTACGGGACAGGGACGATGGACAATGAGCAGTTCTTC. The chain uses TRBV7-2 and TRBJ2-1; 9 nucleotides align to TRBD1. The CDR3 consists of 18 residues. J lost 5 bases, V lost 5 bases, and 16 bases had no gene match. Per the germline V gene, CDR1 is SGHTA and CDR2 is FQGNSA.

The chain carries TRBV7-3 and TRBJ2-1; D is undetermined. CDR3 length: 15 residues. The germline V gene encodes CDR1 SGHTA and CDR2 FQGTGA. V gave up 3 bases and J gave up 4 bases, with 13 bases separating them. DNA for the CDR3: TGTGCCAGCAGCTTCGACGTAGGCGAATACAATGAGCAGTTCTTC. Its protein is CASSFDVGEYNEQFF.

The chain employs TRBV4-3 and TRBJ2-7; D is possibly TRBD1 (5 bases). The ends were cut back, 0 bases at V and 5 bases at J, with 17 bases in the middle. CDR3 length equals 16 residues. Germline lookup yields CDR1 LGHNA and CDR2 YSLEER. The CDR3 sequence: CASSQDYLRGRNEQYF. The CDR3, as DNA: TGCGCCAGCAGCCAAGATTATCTTAGGGGAAGGAACGAGCAGTACTTC.

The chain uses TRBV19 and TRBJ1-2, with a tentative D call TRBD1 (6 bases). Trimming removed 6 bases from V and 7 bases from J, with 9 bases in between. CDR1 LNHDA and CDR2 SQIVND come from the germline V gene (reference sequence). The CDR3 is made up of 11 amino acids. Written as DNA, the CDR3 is TGTGCCAGTAGGCACAGGGTTGGCTACACCTTC. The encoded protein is CASRHRVGYTF.

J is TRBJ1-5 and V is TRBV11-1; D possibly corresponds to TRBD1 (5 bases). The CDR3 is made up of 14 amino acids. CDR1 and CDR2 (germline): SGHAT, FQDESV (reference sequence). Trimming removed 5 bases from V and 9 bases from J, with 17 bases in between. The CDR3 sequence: CASSLGTDLSPQHF. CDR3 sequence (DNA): TGTGCCAGCAGCCTGGGGACCGATCTCTCGCCCCAGCATTTT.

CDR3 loop: CASSSDNVYSNQPQHF. The CDR3 DNA sequence: TGTGCCAGCAGCTCTGACAACGTGTATAGCAATCAGCCCCAGCATTTT. The genes are TRBV5-5 and TRBJ1-5; D unclear. Germline V gene data show CDR1 as SGHKS and CDR2 as YYEKEE (reference sequence). The CDR3 consists of 16 residues. The germline V and J ends were trimmed by 3 bases and 0 bases, with 13 bases remaining between them.

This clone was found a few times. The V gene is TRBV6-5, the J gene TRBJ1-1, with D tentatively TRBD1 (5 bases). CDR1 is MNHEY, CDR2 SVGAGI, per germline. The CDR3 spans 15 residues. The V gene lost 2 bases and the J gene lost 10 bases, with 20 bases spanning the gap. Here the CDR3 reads CASSYSSAPGIGAFF. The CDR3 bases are TGTGCCAGCAGTTACAGCTCGGCCCCAGGGATTGGAGCTTTCTTT.

CDR3 amino acids: CASSSGTGFQETQYF. The CDR3 DNA reads as TGTGCCAGCAGCAGCGGGACAGGATTTCAAGAGACCCAGTACTTC. The chain combines TRBV11-2 with TRBJ2-5; a possible D gene is TRBD1 (8 bases). The CDR3 length is 15 residues. Per germline, CDR1 SGHAT and CDR2 FQNNGV. V lost 5 bases and J 2 bases, leaving 15 bases between the germline ends.

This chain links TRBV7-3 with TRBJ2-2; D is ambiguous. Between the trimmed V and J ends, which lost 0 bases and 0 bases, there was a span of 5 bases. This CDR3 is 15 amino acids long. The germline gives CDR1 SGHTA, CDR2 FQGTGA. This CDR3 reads CASSLTGSNTGELFF. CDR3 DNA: TGTGCCAGCAGCTTAACGGGTTCGAACACCGGGGAGCTGTTTTTT.

The chain's CDR3 is CASSPPENRASHGYTF. CDR3 coding DNA: TGTGCCAGCAGCCCACCAGAAAACAGGGCCAGCCATGGCTACACCTTC. The V call is TRBV7-9, the J call TRBJ1-2, with D perhaps TRBD1 (6 bases). Trimming cost V 5 bases and J 6 bases, with 22 bases left between them. Germline V gene sequence: CDR1 SEHNR, CDR2 FQNEAQ (reference sequence). The length of the CDR3 is 16 residues. The full variable domain, in which reference TRBV7-9 and TRBJ1-2 provide the parts outside the CDR3, is DTGVSQNPRHKITKRGQNVTFRCDPISEHNRLYWYRQTLGQGPEFLTYFQNEAQLEKSRLLSDRFSAERPKGSFSTLEIQRTEQGDSAMYLCASSPPENRASHGYTFGSGTRLTVV.

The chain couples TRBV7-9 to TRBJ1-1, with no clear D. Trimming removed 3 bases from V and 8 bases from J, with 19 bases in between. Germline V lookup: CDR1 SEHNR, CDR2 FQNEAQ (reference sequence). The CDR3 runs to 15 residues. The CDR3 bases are TGTGCCAGCAGCTTCTCCAATGCAGGAGGCAGGGAAGCTTTCTTT. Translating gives CASSFSNAGGREAFF.

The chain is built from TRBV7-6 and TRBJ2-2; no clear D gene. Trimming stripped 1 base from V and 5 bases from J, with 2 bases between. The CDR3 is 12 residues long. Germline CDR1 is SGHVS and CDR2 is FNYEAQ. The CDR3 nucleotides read TGTGCCAGCAGCTTAGGAACCGGGGAGCTGTTTTTT. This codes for CASSLGTGELFF.

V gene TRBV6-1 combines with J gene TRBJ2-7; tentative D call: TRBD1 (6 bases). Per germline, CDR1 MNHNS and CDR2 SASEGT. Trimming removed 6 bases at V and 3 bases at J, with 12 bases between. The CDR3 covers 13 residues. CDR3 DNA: TGTGCCAGCAGACAGGGTATTGACTACGAGCAGTACTTC. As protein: CASRQGIDYEQYF.

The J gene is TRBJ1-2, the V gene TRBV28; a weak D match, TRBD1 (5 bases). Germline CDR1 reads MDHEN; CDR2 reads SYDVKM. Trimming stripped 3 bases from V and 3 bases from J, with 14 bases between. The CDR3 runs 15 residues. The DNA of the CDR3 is TGTGCCAGCAGTTTTTTCGGGGGGACGTACTATGGCTACACCTTC. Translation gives CASSFFGGTYYGYTF.

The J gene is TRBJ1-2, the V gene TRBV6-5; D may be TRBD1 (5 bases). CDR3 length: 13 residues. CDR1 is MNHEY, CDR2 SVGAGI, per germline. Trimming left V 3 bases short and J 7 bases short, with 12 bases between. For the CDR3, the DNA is TGTGCCAGCAGTTATGGGGGTTCTGGTGGCTACACCTTC. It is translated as CASSYGGSGGYTF.

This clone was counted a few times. This CDR3 reads CASSTTADYNYGYTF. DNA for the CDR3: TGTGCCAGCAGCACAACAGCGGACTATAACTATGGCTACACCTTC. The chain employs TRBV2 and TRBJ1-2; no firm D call. Trimming pared 6 bases from V and 1 base from J, leaving 15 bases between. CDR1 is SNHLY, CDR2 FYNNEI, per germline. The CDR3 totals 15 residues.

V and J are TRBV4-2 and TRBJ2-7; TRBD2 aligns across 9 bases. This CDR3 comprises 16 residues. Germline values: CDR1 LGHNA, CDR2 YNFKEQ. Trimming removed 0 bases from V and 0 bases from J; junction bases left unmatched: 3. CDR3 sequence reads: CASSQDERGASYEQYF. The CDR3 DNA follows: TGTGCCAGCAGCCAAGATGAGCGGGGGGCCTCCTACGAGCAGTACTTC.

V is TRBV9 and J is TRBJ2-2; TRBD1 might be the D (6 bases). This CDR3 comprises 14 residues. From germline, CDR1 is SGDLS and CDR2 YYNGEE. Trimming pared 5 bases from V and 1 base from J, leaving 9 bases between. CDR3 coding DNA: TGTGCCAGCAGTCCGGGACAGAACACCGGGGAGCTGTTTTTT. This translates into CASSPGQNTGELFF.

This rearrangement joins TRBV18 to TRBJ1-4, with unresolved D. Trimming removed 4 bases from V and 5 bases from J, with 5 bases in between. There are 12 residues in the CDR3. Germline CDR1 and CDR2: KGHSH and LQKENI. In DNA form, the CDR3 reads TGTGCCAGCTCACGCGAGAATGAAAAACTGTTTTTT. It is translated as CASSRENEKLFF.

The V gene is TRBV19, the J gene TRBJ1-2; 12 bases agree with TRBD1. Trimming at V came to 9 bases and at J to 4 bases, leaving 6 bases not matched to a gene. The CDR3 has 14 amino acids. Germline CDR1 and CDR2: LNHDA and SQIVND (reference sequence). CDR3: CASGTGGVGYGYTF. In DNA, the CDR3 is TGTGCCAGCGGGACAGGGGGCGTGGGCTATGGCTACACCTTC.

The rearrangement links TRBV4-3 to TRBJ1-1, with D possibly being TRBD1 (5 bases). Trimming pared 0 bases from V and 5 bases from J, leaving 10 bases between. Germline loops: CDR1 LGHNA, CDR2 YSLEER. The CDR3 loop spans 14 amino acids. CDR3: CASSQDRGETEAFF. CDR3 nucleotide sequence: TGCGCCAGCAGCCAAGATCGGGGGGAGACTGAAGCTTTCTTT.

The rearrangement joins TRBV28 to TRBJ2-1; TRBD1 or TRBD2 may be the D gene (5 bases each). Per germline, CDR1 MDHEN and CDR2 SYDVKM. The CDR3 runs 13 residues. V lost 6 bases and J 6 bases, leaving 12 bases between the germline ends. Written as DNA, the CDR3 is TGTGCCAGCAGACTCCCCGGGGCCAATGAGCAGTTCTTC. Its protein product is CASRLPGANEQFF.

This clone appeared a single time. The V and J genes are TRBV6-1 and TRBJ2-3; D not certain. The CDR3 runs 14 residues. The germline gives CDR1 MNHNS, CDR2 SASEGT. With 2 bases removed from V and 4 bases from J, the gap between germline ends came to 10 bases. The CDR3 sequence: CASSERPRADTQYF. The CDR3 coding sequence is TGTGCCAGCAGTGAACGGCCCCGGGCAGATACGCAGTATTTT.

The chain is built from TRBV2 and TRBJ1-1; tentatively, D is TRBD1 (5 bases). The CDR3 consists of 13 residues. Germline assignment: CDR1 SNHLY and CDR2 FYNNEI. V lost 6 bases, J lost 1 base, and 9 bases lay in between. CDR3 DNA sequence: TGTGCCAGCAGGGCCGACAGGAACACTGAAGCTTTCTTT. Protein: CASRADRNTEAFF.

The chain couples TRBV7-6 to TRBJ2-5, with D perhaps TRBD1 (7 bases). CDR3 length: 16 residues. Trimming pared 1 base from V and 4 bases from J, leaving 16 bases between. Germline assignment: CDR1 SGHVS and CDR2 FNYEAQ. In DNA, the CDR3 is TGTGCCAGCAGCTTAGGCGGGGCAGGGGGATTAGAGACCCAGTACTTC. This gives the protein CASSLGGAGGLETQYF.

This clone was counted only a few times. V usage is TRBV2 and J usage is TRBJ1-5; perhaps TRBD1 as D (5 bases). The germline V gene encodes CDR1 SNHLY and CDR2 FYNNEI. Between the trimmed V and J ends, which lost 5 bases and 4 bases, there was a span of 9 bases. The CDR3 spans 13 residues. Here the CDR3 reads CASSKTDNQPQHF. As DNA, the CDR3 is TGTGCCAGCAGTAAGACAGATAATCAGCCCCAGCATTTT.

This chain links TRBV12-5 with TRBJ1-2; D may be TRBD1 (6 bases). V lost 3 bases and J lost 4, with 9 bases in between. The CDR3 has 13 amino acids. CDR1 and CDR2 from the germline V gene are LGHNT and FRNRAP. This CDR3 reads CASGFEGVYGYTF. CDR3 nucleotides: TGTGCTAGTGGTTTTGAGGGGGTCTATGGCTACACCTTC.